This T cell receptor (beta chain) was sequenced during a study of T cells in localized non-small cell lung cancer. Assay: immunoSEQ multiplex PCR; the TCRdb copy retains only in-frame clones and omits some. The sample records around 94,000 clones, approximately 88% being singletons. Regarding this clone: Its antigen remains unidentified.

Germline CDR1 and CDR2: SNHLY and FYNNEI. Trimming took 7 bases from V and 7 from J, leaving 14 bases between them. The CDR3 extends over 12 amino acids. Overall study findings and caveats: One tumor region alone was sequenced, and heterogeneity therefore remains possible. Among the tissues sampled, uninvolved adjacent lung had the highest T cell clonality, above tumor. Adjacent lung held a median 57 of the top 100 tumor clones.

The rearrangement links TRBV2 to TRBJ2-7, with TRBD1 as a possible D gene (8 bases). This specimen consisted of peripheral blood, obtained before any cancer treatment. The source of this sequence is a man aged 35 to 69 with stage I squamous cell lung carcinoma. The CDR3 nucleotides are TGTGCCAGCACCAACAGGGGGGGGGAGCAGTACTTC. Its protein is CASTNRGGEQYF.